Below, 25 T cell receptor beta chains from the same sample are listed, as sequenced in a study of vaccination and CD4 T cells after COVID-19. Treatment indicated: approximately 10-day PBMC culture with coronavirus spike peptide pools or control peptides (ViraFEST assay). Antigens for these TCRs are unknown. The Oncomine TCR Beta short-read assay was applied to DNA of cultured CD4+ T cells. Via MiXCR, TCRdb re-called the PCR reads, giving one row per CDR3 protein. The top ten clones hold approximately 7.5% of a sample with 15,000 to 20,000 distinct CDR3 sequences, approximately 50% of them seen once. The sample consisted of CD4+ T cells from blood, cultured in vitro. The source of these receptors is a human donor who had recovered from COVID-19.

This clonotype has just a few counts. The chain links TRBV6-2 or TRBV6-3 to TRBJ2-5; the D gene is possibly TRBD2 (6 bases). The ends were cut back, 6 bases at V and 10 bases at J, with 30 bases in the middle. The CDR3 length is 17 residues. Germline V gene lookup returns CDR1 MNHEY and CDR2 SVGEGT. CDR3 loop: CASRPNQGQVGRRDQYF. The CDR3 bases are TGTGCCAGCAGGCCCAATCAGGGCCAAGTGGGCCGGCGGGACCAGTACTTC.

The chain couples TRBV2 to TRBJ2-3, with TRBD2 identical over 7 bases. The CDR3 consists of 14 residues. Germline CDR1 reads SNHLY; CDR2 reads FYNNEI. V trimming: 6 bases; J trimming: 2 bases; junction bases outside the gene matches: 5. The CDR3 DNA reads TGTGCCAGCAGGATGGGACTACCCACAGATACGCAGTATTTT. This translates into CASRMGLPTDTQYF.

The chain recombines TRBV3-1 with TRBJ1-2; D unclear. Trimming cost V 0 bases and J 8 bases, with 10 bases left between them. Germline V CDR1 and CDR2: LGHDT, YNNKEL (reference sequence). The CDR3 extends over 13 amino acids. CDR3 DNA: TGTGCCAGCAGCCAAGACCGGCTGAGGGGCTACACCTTC. This gives the protein CASSQDRLRGYTF.

This clonotype was counted a few times. V usage is TRBV6-5 and J usage is TRBJ2-1; no definite D call. Per the germline V gene, CDR1 is MNHEY and CDR2 is SVGAGI. CDR3 length: 14 residues. Trimming cost V 0 bases and J 3 bases, with 6 bases left between them. CDR3 nucleotides: TGTGCCAGCAGTTACTCAACCAGCTACAATGAGCAGTTCTTC. Translated, it gives CASSYSTSYNEQFF.

The CDR3 DNA sequence: TGCAGTGCTAGGGCTCTAAGGGAGTCGAAGTACACAGATACGCAGTATTTT. Translated, it gives CSARALRESKYTDTQYF. The gene calls are TRBV20-1 and TRBJ2-3, with TRBD2 as a possible D gene (5 bases). This CDR3 is built from 17 residues. Germline V gene sequence: CDR1 DFQATT, CDR2 SNEGSKA (reference sequence). Between the trimmed V and J ends, which lost 3 bases and 2 bases, there was a span of 21 bases.

There are a few counts of this clonotype. The rearrangement uses TRBV27 and TRBJ1-3; D is undetermined. Germline CDR1 and CDR2: MNHEY and SMNVEV (reference sequence). The V gene lost 3 bases and the J gene lost 0 bases, with 12 bases spanning the gap. CDR3 length equals 16 residues. The CDR3 sequence: CASSFRWDSSGNTIYF. CDR3 DNA sequence: TGTGCCAGCAGTTTCAGGTGGGATAGCTCTGGAAACACCATATATTTT.

The CDR3 here is CARKAGYTF. Written as DNA, the CDR3 is TGTGCCCGGAAGGCGGGCTACACCTTC. This sequence joins TRBV30 and TRBJ1-2; D remains ambiguous. Per the germline V gene, CDR1 is GTSNPN and CDR2 is SVGIG (reference sequence). The V and J ends lost 8 bases and 8 bases respectively, with 9 bases between them. The CDR3 has 9 residues.

This sequence joins TRBV7-9 and TRBJ1-2; TRBD1 might be the D (6 bases). V was pared by 4 bases and J by 6 bases, with 24 bases between. The germline CDR1 and CDR2 sequences are SEHNR and FQNEAQ (reference sequence). CDR3 length: 17 amino acids. CDR3 nucleotides: TGTGCCAGCAGCTCCACCAGACCCTCACAGGGATTGGATGGCTACACCTTC. It yields the protein CASSSTRPSQGLDGYTF. The full variable domain, in which reference TRBV7-9 and TRBJ1-2 provide the parts outside the CDR3, is DTGVSQNPRHKITKRGQNVTFRCDPISEHNRLYWYRQTLGQGPEFLTYFQNEAQLEKSRLLSDRFSAERPKGSFSTLEIQRTEQGDSAMYLCASSSTRPSQGLDGYTFGSGTRLTVV.

This clonotype appeared once. The chain recombines TRBV20-1 with TRBJ1-5; 9 bases are shared with TRBD1. The CDR3 is made up of 15 amino acids. Germline CDR1 DFQATT, CDR2 SNEGSKA (reference sequence). Losses at the gene ends were 5 bases for V and 7 bases for J; bases not matched to a gene: 12. The CDR3 DNA reads TGCAGTGCTTTCTCCGGGACAGGGTTACGGCAGCCCCAGCATTTT. Amino acids: CSAFSGTGLRQPQHF.

The gene calls are TRBV24-1 and TRBJ2-1, with TRBD2 matching 8 bases. Germline CDR1 is KGHDR and CDR2 is SFDVKD. V shed 4 bases and J 4 bases; nucleotides not matched to a gene: 11. The CDR3 spans 17 residues. In DNA, the CDR3 is TGTGCCACCAGTGAACCCGGGGGAGCGGGAGCATACAATGAGCAGTTCTTC. Translating it yields CATSEPGGAGAYNEQFF.

The genes are TRBV19 and TRBJ2-2; TRBD1 matches at 8 bases. CDR3 length equals 16 residues. The V segment lost 6 bases and the J segment 2 bases; nucleotides outside the gene matches: 8. Germline V gene lookup returns CDR1 LNHDA and CDR2 SQIVND (reference sequence). CDR3 loop: CASRKGQGLNTGELFF. The CDR3 DNA reads TGTGCCAGTAGGAAAGGACAGGGACTCAACACCGGGGAGCTGTTTTTT.

CDR3 region: CASSRRARVNEQFF. CDR3 in DNA: TGTGCCAGCAGTCGGCGTGCTCGGGTCAATGAGCAGTTCTTC. This chain connects TRBV11-2 to TRBJ2-1; D remains ambiguous. V was shortened by 6 bases and J by 6 bases, with 15 bases between the two germline ends. Germline V CDR1 and CDR2: SGHAT, FQNNGV. This CDR3 has 14 amino acids.

J is TRBJ2-4 and V is TRBV7-9, with 8 bases fitting TRBD2. This CDR3 has 14 residues. Trimming removed 5 bases from V and 9 bases from J; junction bases left unmatched: 9. Germline V gene sequence: CDR1 SEHNR, CDR2 FQNEAQ (reference sequence). CDR3 DNA sequence: TGTGCCAGCAGCCATAGCGGGATTTCGGCCATTCAGTACTTC. It translates to CASSHSGISAIQYF.

The rearrangement joins TRBV24-1 to TRBJ2-1; TRBD2 agrees at 7 bases. V lost 0 bases, J lost 6 bases, and 4 bases stayed unmatched. From germline, CDR1 is KGHDR and CDR2 SFDVKD. This CDR3 region has 15 residues. The CDR3 nucleotides are TGTGCCACCAGTGATTTGCAAGGACTAGGCAATGAGCAGTTCTTC. Residues: CATSDLQGLGNEQFF.

This clonotype was counted once. The junction departs from germline at one end; a sequencing error may be responsible. The chain recombines TRBV29-1 with TRBJ2-5, with a possible D match to TRBD2 (5 bases). Germline CDR1 SQVTM, CDR2 ANQGSEA. CDR3 length: 11 residues. The CDR3, as DNA: TGCAGCGCCAGTGGAGGAGAGGCCCAGTACTTC. Amino acid sequence: CSASGGEAQYF.

This clonotype was observed a few times. In nucleotides, the CDR3 is TGTGCCAGTAGTTTCACAAATACCCTAAACACTGAAGCTTTCTTT. This translates into CASSFTNTLNTEAFF. This chain links TRBV19 with TRBJ1-1; no clear D. The CDR3 is made up of 15 amino acids. Germline lookup yields CDR1 LNHDA and CDR2 SQIVND (reference sequence). Trimming pared 5 bases from V and 2 bases from J, leaving 15 bases between.

The chain recombines TRBV11-3 with TRBJ2-7; TRBD2 might be the D (5 bases). The V and J ends lost 6 bases and 0 bases respectively, with 12 bases between them. The germline V gene has CDR1 SGHNT and CDR2 YENEEA. CDR3 length equals 14 residues. The DNA for the CDR3 is TGTGCCAGCAGGAGGGTCCTAAACTCCTACGAGCAGTACTTC. It yields the protein CASRRVLNSYEQYF. Full variable domain (rest looked up from reference TRBV11-3 and TRBJ2-7): EAGVVQSPRYKIIEKKQPVAFWCNPISGHNTLYWYLQNLGQGPELLIRYENEEAVDDSQLPKDRFSAERLKGVDSTLKIQPAELGDSAVYLCASRRVLNSYEQYFGPGTRLTVT.

The V gene is TRBV11-3, the J gene TRBJ2-2; TRBD1 matches 9 bases. The CDR3 length is 15 residues. Unmatched junction bases numbered 4, after V lost 5 bases and J lost 3 bases. The germline CDR1 and CDR2 sequences are SGHNT and YENEEA. The DNA for the CDR3 is TGTGCCAGCAGCCCCCGACAGGGGGACACCGGGGAGCTGTTTTTT. It is translated as CASSPRQGDTGELFF.

There are a few counts of this clonotype. The rearrangement joins TRBV11-2 to TRBJ2-2, with 7 bases lining up with TRBD2. Trimming took 5 bases from V and 7 from J; bases not matched to a gene: 4. The CDR3 covers 13 residues. Germline V gives CDR1 SGHAT, CDR2 FQNNGV. Here the CDR3 reads CASSPSGVGELFF. DNA of the CDR3: TGTGCCAGCAGCCCAAGCGGGGTCGGGGAGCTGTTTTTT.

This rearrangement joins TRBV11-2 to TRBJ2-4; possible D gene TRBD1, 6 bases. V was pared by 5 bases and J by 3 bases, with 14 bases between. The CDR3 is 15 amino acids. Germline CDR1 and CDR2: SGHAT and FQNNGV. Written as DNA, the CDR3 is TGTGCCAGCAGCCCATTTCAGGGGTTCAAAAACATTCAGTACTTC. Translation: CASSPFQGFKNIQYF.

The chain uses TRBV20-1 and TRBJ2-5, with 7 bases aligning to TRBD1. CDR3 length: 15 amino acids. Germline CDR1 DFQATT, CDR2 SNEGSKA (reference sequence). J gave up 2 bases and V 0 bases, and 6 bases lay outside the gene matches. CDR3 nucleotides: TGCAGTGCTAGAGACAGGGGGATCGTTCAAGAGACCCAGTACTTC. Translation: CSARDRGIVQETQYF.

The chain uses TRBV6-2 or TRBV6-3 and TRBJ2-3; no clear D gene. Germline-derived CDR1 and CDR2 are MNHEY and SVGEGT. CDR3 length: 13 residues. V was clipped by 6 bases and J by 0 bases, with 7 bases between them. Here the CDR3 reads CASRGSSTDTQYF. In DNA form, the CDR3 reads TGTGCCAGCAGGGGTTCTAGCACAGATACGCAGTATTTT.

The chain is built from TRBV19 and TRBJ2-5; D may be TRBD1 (6 bases). Trimming took off 5 bases at V and 7 bases at J, with 11 bases between the two ends. Germline V gives CDR1 LNHDA, CDR2 SQIVND (reference sequence). This CDR3 comprises 12 residues. CDR3 amino acids: CASSPGTPTQYF. The CDR3 DNA sequence: TGTGCCAGTAGTCCGGGGACACCGACCCAGTACTTC.

J is TRBJ1-1 and V is TRBV29-1; D remains ambiguous. This CDR3 has 11 residues. The V gene lost 6 bases and the J gene lost 1 base, with 6 bases spanning the gap. Germline loops: CDR1 SQVTM, CDR2 ANQGSEA. The CDR3 region has the DNA TGCAGCGTAACAAGGAACACTGAAGCTTTCTTT. This gives the protein CSVTRNTEAFF.

Only a few counts were recorded for this clonotype. The chain has TRBV7-3 and TRBJ1-1; D uncertain. Germline-derived CDR1 and CDR2 are SGHTA and FQGTGA. The CDR3 length is 13 residues. Trimming pared 3 bases from V and 3 bases from J, leaving 8 bases between. CDR3 DNA sequence: TGTGCCAGCAGCTTCTGGAGGGACACTGAAGCTTTCTTT. Protein product: CASSFWRDTEAFF. The entire variable domain, with the rest obtained from reference TRBV7-3 and TRBJ1-1, is as follows: GAGVSQTPSNKVTEKGKYVELRCDPISGHTALYWYRQSLGQGPEFLIYFQGTGAADDSGLPNDRFFAVRPEGSVSTLKIQRTERGDSAVYLCASSFWRDTEAFFGQGTRLTVV.